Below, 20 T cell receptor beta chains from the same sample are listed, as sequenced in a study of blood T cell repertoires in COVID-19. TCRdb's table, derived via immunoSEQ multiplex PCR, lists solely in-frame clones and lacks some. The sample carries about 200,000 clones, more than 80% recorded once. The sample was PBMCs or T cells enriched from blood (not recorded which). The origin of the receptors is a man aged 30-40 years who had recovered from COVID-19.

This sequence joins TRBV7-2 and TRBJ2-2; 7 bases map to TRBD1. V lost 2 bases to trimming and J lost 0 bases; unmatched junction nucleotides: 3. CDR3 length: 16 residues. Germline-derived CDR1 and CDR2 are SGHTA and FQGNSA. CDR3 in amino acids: CASSLQTGTNTGELFF. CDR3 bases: TGTGCCAGCAGCTTACAGACAGGGACGAACACCGGGGAGCTGTTTTTT.

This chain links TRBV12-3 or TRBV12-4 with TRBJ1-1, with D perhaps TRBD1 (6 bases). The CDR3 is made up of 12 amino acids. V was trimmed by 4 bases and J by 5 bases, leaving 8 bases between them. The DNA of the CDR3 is TGTGCCAGCAGTTCACAGGGAACTGAAGCTTTCTTT. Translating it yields CASSSQGTEAFF.

The CDR3 region has the DNA TGTGCCAGCAGTTTAGACAGGGGAGGGACTGAAGCTTTCTTT. This gives the protein CASSLDRGGTEAFF. This chain links TRBV27 with TRBJ1-1; 8 positions agree with TRBD1. This CDR3 region has 14 residues. Per germline, CDR1 MNHEY and CDR2 SMNVEV (reference sequence). The ends lost 2 bases at V and 5 bases at J; junction bases unmatched: 4.

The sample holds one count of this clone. The CDR3 bases are TGTGCCAGCCGGAGACAGGCATACACAGATACGCAGTATTTT. This sequence encodes CASRRQAYTDTQYF. The chain couples TRBV2 to TRBJ2-3; D is possibly TRBD1 (6 bases). Germline V gene lookup returns CDR1 SNHLY and CDR2 FYNNEI. CDR3 length: 14 amino acids. Deletions cut 8 bases from V and 2 bases from J, with 14 bases between.

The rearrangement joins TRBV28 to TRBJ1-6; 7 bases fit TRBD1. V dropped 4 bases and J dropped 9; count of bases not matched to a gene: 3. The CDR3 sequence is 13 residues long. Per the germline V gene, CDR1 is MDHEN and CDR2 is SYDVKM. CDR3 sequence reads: CASSSDRASPLHF. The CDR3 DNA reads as TGTGCCAGCAGTTCCGACAGGGCTTCACCCCTCCACTTT.

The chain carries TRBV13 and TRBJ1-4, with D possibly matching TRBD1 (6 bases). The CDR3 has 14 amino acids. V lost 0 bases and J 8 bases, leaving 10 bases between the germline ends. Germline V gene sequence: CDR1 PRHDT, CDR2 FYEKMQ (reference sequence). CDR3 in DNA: TGTGCCAGCAGCTTAGGGACAGGTTCAGAAAAACTGTTTTTT. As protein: CASSLGTGSEKLFF.

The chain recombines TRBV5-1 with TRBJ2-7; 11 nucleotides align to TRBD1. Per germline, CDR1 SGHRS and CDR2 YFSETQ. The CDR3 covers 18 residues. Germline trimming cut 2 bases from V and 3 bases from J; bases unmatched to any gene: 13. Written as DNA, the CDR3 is TGCGCCAGCAGCTTCCCGCTGTCGGACAGGGGGCAGGTCTACGAGCAGTACTTC. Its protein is CASSFPLSDRGQVYEQYF.

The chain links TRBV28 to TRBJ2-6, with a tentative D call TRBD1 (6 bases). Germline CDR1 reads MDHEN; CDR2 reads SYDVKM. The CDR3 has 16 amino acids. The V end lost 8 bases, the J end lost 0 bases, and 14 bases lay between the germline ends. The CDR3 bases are TGTGCCAGCGGGAACAGGGATTTCTCTGGGGCCAACGTCCTGACTTTC. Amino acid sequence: CASGNRDFSGANVLTF. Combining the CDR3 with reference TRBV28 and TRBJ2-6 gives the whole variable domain DVKVTQSSRYLVKRTGEKVFLECVQDMDHENMFWYRQDPGLGLRLIYFSYDVKMKEKGDIPEGYSVSREKKERFSLILESASTNQTSMYLCASGNRDFSGANVLTFGAGSRLTVL.

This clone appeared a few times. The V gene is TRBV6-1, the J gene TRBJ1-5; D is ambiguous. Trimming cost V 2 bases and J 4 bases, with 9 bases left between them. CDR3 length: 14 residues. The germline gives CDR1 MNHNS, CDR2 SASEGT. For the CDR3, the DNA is TGTGCCAGCAGTGAACTCGGTCGAAATCAGCCCCAGCATTTT. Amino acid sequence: CASSELGRNQPQHF.

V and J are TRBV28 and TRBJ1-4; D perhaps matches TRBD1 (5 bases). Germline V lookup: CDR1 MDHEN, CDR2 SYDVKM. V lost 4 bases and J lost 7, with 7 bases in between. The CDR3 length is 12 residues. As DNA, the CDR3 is TGTGCCAGCAGTTCCAGGGTTGAAAAACTGTTTTTT. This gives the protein CASSSRVEKLFF. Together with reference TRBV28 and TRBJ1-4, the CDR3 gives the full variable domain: DVKVTQSSRYLVKRTGEKVFLECVQDMDHENMFWYRQDPGLGLRLIYFSYDVKMKEKGDIPEGYSVSREKKERFSLILESASTNQTSMYLCASSSRVEKLFFGSGTQLSVL.

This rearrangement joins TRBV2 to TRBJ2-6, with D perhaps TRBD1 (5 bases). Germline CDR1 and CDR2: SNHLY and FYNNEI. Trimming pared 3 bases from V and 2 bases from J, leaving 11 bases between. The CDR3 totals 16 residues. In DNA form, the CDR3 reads TGTGCCAGCAGTGACGTAGGGGCGACTGGGGCCAACGTCCTGACTTTC. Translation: CASSDVGATGANVLTF. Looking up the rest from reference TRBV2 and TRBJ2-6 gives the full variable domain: EPEVTQTPSHQVTQMGQEVILRCVPISNHLYFYWYRQILGQKVEFLVSFYNNEISEKSEIFDDQFSVERPDGSNFTLKIRSTKLEDSAMYFCASSDVGATGANVLTFGAGSRLTVL.

CDR3 in DNA: TGTGCCTGGAGTACCCGGGACTTAAGCACAGATACGCAGTATTTT. Protein product: CAWSTRDLSTDTQYF. This chain connects TRBV30 to TRBJ2-3; D perhaps matches TRBD2 (6 bases). The CDR3 totals 15 residues. Germline CDR1 GTSNPN, CDR2 SVGIG (reference sequence). V shed 2 bases and J shed 0 bases, with 12 bases lying between them.

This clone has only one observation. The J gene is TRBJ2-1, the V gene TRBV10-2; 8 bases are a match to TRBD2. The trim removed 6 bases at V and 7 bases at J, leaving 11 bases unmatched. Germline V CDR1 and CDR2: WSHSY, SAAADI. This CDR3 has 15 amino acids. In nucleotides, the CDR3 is TGCGCCAGCAGCGAATCGGGGGGCGGGAGGAATGAGCAGTTCTTC. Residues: CASSESGGGRNEQFF.

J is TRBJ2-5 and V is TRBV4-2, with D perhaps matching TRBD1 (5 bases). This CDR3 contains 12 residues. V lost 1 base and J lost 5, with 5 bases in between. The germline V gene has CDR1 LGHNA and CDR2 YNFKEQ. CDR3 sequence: CASSQAGETQYF. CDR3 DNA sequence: TGTGCCAGCAGCCAAGCAGGGGAGACCCAGTACTTC.

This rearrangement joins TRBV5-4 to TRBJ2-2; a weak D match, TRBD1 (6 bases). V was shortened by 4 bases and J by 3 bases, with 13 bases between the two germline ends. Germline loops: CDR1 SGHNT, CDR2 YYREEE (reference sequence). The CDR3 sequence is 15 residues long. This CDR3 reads CASSKRGSDTGELFF. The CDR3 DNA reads TGTGCCAGCAGCAAGAGGGGGTCGGACACCGGGGAGCTGTTTTTT.

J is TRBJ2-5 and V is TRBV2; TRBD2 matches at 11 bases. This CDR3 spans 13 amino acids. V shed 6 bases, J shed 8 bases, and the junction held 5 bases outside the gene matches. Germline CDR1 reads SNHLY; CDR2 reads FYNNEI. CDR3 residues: CASSGTSGLTQYF. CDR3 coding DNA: TGTGCCAGCAGCGGGACTAGCGGATTAACCCAGTACTTC.

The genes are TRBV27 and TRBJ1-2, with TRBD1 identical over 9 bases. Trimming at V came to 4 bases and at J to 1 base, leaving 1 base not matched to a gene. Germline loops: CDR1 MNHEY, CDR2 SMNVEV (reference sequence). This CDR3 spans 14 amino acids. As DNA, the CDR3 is TGTGCCAGCAGTTCGGGACAGGGTAACTATGGCTACACCTTC. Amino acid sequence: CASSSGQGNYGYTF.

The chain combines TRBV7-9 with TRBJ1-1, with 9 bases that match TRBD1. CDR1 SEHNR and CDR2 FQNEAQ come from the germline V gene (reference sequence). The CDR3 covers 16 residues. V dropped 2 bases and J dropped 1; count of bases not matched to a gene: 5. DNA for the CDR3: TGTGCCAGCAGCTTAACCCGACAGGGGGGGAACACTGAAGCTTTCTTT. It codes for CASSLTRQGGNTEAFF.

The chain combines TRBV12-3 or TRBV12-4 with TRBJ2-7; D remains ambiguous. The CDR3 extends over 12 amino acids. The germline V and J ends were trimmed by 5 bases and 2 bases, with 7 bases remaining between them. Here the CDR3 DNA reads TGTGCCAGCAGTCACTCCACCTACGAGCAGTACTTC. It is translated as CASSHSTYEQYF.

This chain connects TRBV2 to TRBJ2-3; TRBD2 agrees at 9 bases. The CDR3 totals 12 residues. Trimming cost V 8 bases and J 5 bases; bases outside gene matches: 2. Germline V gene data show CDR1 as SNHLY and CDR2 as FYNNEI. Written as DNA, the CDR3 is TGTGCCAGCGAACTAGCGGGAGATACGCAGTATTTT. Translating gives CASELAGDTQYF.